This T cell receptor (beta chain) was identified in a study of blood T cell repertoires in COVID-19 (dated by TCRdb to about 2020). Looking at the study overall: Samples from collaborators originated in the United States, Italy and Spain and spanned both the acute and convalescent phases of COVID-19. Deeply sampled blood TCRbeta repertoires from subjects exposed to, actively infected with, or recovered from COVID-19 were included in the dataset. Nearly every sample came with metadata listing a de-identified subject ID, COVID-19 status, age in years and sex. The repertoires were made available in a free public database intended to serve as a resource for research on the immune response to SARS-CoV-2. Where HLA class I and class II types were available, the types were taken from metadata supplied by the sample provider, not from assay-based typing. Samples came from the ongoing ImmuneRACE study (first 160 participants) plus 1,254 subjects from 6 global collaborators. The prospective study material was composed of cDNA or gDNA derived from T cells, B-cell-depleted T cells, or PBMCs. Study-wide findings and limitations: The amount of clinical and demographic metadata varied by source and participant and was provided uncurated.

TCRbeta CDR3 regions were amplified from genomic DNA by means of the immunoSEQ Assay, a bias-controlled multiplex PCR. As for the original processing: The number of nucleated cells in each sample was estimated from the amplification of reference gene primers within the assay. To quantify the absolute abundance of each unique TCRbeta CDR3 rearrangement, sequence reads were collapsed and filtered. For each sample, productive Simpson clonality was calculated as the square root of Simpson's diversity index over productive rearrangements. TCRdb holds this immuneACCESS table with in-frame rearrangements only. Some clones are missing; in checked studies, unresolved V genes explain under half, and the rest has no known cause. V, J and clone size derive from that table, while D and trimming were established from the DNA sequence. The sample data list about 250,000 clones, and roughly 84% of these were observed just once. Around 16% of the sample is taken by the ten largest.

At one collaborating source in Seattle, patients were enrolled during active infection and were followed longitudinally through the course of disease. Collaborating institutions collected whole blood in K2EDTA tubes following their own protocols. Collaborator samples were shipped for TCRbeta analysis as frozen whole blood, isolated PBMCs, or DNA extracted from either sample type. Note on this clone: Which antigen it targets is not known. It has no much larger one-base neighbor in the sample; base qualities were not kept.

This receptor was taken from a person aged 65-85 years with COVID-19, enrolled during active disease. Source material: peripheral blood.

The DNA reads TGTGCCAGCAGCCAAGGGAGGAGCACTGAAGCTTTCTTT. Its translation reads: CASSQGRSTEAFF. The sequence joins TRBV3-1 (or the pseudogene TRBV3-2) to TRBJ1-1; the D gene cannot be resolved reliably. From a lookup of the germline V gene (reference sequence), CDR1 and CDR2 are LGHDT and YNNKEL. The germline ends are 7 bases apart after V is trimmed by 1 base and J by 4 bases. From cysteine to phenylalanine, the CDR3 is 13 amino acids long. Only the CDR3 region is kept as DNA, spanning 39 bases read in frame from base 1.